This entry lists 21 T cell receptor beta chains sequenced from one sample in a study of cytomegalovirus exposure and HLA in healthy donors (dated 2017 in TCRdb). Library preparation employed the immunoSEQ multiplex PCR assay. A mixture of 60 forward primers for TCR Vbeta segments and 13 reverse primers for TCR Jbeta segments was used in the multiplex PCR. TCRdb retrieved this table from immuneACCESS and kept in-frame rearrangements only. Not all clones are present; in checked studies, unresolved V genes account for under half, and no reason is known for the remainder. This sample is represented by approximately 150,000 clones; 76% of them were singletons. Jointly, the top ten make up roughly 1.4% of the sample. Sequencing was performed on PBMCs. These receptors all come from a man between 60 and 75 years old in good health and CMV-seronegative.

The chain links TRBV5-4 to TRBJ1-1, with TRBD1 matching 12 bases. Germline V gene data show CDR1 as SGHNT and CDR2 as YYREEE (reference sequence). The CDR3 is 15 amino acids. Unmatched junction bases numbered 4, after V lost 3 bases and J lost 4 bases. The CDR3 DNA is TGTGCCAGCAGCTGGGGGACAGGGGGCGGCACTGAAGCTTTCTTT. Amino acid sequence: CASSWGTGGGTEAFF. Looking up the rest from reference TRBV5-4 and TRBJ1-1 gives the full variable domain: ETGVTQSPTHLIKTRGQQVTLRCSSQSGHNTVSWYQQALGQGPQFIFQYYREEENGRGNFPPRFSGLQFPNYSSELNVNALELDDSALYLCASSWGTGGGTEAFFGQGTRLTVV.

The CDR3 loop is CAIRPERGGTGELFF. CDR3 in DNA: TGTGCCATCAGACCTGAGCGGGGTGGTACCGGGGAGCTGTTTTTT. V and J are TRBV10-3 and TRBJ2-2, with 7 bases matching TRBD2. The CDR3 length is 15 residues. Trimming cost V 6 bases and J 5 bases; bases outside gene matches: 9. Germline V gives CDR1 ENHRY, CDR2 SYGVKD.

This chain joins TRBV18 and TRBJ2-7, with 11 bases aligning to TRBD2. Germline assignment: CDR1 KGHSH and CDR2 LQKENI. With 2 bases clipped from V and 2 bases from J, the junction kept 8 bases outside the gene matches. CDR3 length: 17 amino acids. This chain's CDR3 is CASSPFQTSGTTYEQYF. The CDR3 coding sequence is TGTGCCAGCTCACCATTCCAGACTAGCGGGACCACCTACGAGCAGTACTTC.

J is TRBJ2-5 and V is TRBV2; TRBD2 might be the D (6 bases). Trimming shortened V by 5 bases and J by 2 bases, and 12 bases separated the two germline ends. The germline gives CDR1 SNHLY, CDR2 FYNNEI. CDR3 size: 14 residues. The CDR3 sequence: CASSYGTVQETQYF. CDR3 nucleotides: TGTGCCAGCAGTTACGGGACTGTTCAAGAGACCCAGTACTTC. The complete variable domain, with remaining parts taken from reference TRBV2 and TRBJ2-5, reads EPEVTQTPSHQVTQMGQEVILRCVPISNHLYFYWYRQILGQKVEFLVSFYNNEISEKSEIFDDQFSVERPDGSNFTLKIRSTKLEDSAMYFCASSYGTVQETQYFGPGTRLLVL.

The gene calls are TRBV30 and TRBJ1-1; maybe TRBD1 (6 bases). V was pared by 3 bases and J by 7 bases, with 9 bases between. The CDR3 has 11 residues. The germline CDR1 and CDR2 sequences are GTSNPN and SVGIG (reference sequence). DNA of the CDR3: TGTGCCTGGAGGAGGGGGATTGAAGCTTTCTTT. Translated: CAWRRGIEAFF. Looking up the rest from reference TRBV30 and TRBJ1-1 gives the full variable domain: SQTIHQWPATLVQPVGSPLSLECTVEGTSNPNLYWYRQAAGRGLQLLFYSVGIGQISSEVPQNLSASRPQDRQFILSSKKLLLSDSGFYLCAWRRGIEAFFGQGTRLTVV.

The CDR3 DNA reads as TGTGCCAGCAGCCAAGCCCGACAGTTCAATGAGCAGTTCTTC. Protein: CASSQARQFNEQFF. This chain connects TRBV5-4 to TRBJ2-1; D may be TRBD1 (5 bases). The CDR3 length is 14 residues. The V gene's germline CDR1 is SGHNT and CDR2 YYREEE (reference sequence). Trimming cost V 4 bases and J 6 bases, with 14 bases left between them.

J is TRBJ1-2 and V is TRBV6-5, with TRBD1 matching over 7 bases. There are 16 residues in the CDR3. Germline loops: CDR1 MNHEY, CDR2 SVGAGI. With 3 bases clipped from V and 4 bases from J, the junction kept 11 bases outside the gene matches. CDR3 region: CASSYIADRSPYGYTF. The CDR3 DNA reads TGTGCCAGCAGTTATATCGCGGACAGGTCCCCCTATGGCTACACCTTC.

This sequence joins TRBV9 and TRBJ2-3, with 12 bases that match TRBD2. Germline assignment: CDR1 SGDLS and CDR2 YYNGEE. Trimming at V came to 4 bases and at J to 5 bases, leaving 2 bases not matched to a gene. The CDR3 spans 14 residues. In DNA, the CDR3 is TGTGCCAGCAGCCTGGGACTAGCGGGAGATACGCAGTATTTT. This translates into CASSLGLAGDTQYF.

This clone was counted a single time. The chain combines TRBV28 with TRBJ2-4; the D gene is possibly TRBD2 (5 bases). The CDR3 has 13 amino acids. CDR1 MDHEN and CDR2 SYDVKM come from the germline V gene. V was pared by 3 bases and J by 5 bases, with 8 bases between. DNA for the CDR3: TGTGCCAGCAGTTTGCCCGGGGAAAACATTCAGTACTTC. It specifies CASSLPGENIQYF. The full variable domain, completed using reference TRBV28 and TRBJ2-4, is DVKVTQSSRYLVKRTGEKVFLECVQDMDHENMFWYRQDPGLGLRLIYFSYDVKMKEKGDIPEGYSVSREKKERFSLILESASTNQTSMYLCASSLPGENIQYFGAGTRLSVL.

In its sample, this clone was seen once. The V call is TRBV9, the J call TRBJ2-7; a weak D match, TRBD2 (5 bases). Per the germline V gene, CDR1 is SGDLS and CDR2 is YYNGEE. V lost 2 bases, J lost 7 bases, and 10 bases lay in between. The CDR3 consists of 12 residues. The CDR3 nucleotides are TGTGCCAGCAGCGTCGGGGTGGGGGAGCAGTACTTC. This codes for CASSVGVGEQYF.

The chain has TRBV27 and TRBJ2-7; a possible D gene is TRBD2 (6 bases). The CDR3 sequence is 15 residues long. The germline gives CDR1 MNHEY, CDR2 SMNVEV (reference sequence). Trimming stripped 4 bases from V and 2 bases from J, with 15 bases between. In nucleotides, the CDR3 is TGTGCCAGCAGTTCACGGGCTAGCGAGACCTACGAGCAGTACTTC. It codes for CASSSRASETYEQYF.

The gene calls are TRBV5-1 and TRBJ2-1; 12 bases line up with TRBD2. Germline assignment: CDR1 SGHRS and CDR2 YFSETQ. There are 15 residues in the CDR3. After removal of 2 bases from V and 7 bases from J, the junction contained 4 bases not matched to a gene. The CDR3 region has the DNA TGCGCCAGCAGCTTTCTAGCGGGGGGGCGGAATGAGCAGTTCTTC. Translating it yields CASSFLAGGRNEQFF. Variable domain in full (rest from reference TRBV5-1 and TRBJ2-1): KAGVTQTPRYLIKTRGQQVTLSCSPISGHRSVSWYQQTPGQGLQFLFEYFSETQRNKGNFPGRFSGRQFSNSRSEMNVSTLELGDSALYLCASSFLAGGRNEQFFGPGTRLTVL.

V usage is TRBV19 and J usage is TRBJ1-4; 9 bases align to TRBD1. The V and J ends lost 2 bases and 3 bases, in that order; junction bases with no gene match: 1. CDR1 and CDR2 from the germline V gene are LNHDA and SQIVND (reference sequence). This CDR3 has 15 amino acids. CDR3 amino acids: CASSINRGPNEKLFF. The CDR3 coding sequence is TGTGCCAGTAGTATAAACAGGGGGCCTAATGAAAAACTGTTTTTT.

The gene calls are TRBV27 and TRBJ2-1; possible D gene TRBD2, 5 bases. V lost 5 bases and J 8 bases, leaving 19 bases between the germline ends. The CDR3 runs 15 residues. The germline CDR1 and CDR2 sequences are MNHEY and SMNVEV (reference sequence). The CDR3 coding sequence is TGTGCCAGCAGTGGACTTACTCCTACTAGATATGAGCAGTTCTTC. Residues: CASSGLTPTRYEQFF.

The CDR3 region has the DNA TGTGCCAGCAGCCGTAACAGGGATAACTATGGCTACACCTTC. It codes for CASSRNRDNYGYTF. The chain carries TRBV11-1 and TRBJ1-2; a possible D gene is TRBD1 (6 bases). This CDR3 spans 14 amino acids. Germline CDR1 is SGHAT and CDR2 is FQDESV (reference sequence). Trimming shortened V by 5 bases and J by 1 base, and 11 bases separated the two germline ends. The whole variable domain, remainder taken from reference TRBV11-1 and TRBJ1-2, is EAEVAQSPRYKITEKSQAVAFWCDPISGHATLYWYRQILGQGPELLVQFQDESVVDDSQLPKDRFSAERLKGVDSTLKIQPAELGDSAMYLCASSRNRDNYGYTFGSGTRLTVV.

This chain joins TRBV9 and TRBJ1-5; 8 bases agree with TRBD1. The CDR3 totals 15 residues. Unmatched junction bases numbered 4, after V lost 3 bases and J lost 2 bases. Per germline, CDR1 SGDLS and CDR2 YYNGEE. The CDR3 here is CASSGETGGNQPQHF. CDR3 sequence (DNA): TGTGCCAGCAGCGGAGAGACAGGGGGCAATCAGCCCCAGCATTTT.

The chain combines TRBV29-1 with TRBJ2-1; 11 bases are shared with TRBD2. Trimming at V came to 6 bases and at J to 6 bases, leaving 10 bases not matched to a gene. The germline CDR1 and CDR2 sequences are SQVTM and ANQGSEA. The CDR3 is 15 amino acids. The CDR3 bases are TGCAGCGTCCGCCCCCTAGCGGGAGGTATCAATGAGCAGTTCTTC. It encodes CSVRPLAGGINEQFF.

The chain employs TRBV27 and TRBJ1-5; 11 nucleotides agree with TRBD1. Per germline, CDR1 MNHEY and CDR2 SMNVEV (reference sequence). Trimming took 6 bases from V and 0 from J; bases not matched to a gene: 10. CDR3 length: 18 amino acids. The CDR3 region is CASRSGTGGFYSNQPQHF. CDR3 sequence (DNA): TGTGCCAGCAGAAGCGGGACAGGGGGATTTTATAGCAATCAGCCCCAGCATTTT.

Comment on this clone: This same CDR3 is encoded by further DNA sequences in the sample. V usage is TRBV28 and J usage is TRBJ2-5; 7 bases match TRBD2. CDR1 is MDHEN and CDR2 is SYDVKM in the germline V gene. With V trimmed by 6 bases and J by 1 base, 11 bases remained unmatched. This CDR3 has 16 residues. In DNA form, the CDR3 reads TGTGCCAGCAGCCCTATAAGCGGCGGGGGCCAAGAGACCCAGTACTTC. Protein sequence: CASSPISGGGQETQYF.

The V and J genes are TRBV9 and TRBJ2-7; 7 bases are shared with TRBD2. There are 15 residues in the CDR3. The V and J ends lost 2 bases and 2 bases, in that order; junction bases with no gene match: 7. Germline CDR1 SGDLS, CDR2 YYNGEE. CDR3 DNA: TGTGCCAGCAGCGTGGGGGGGGAAGGGGCCTACGAGCAGTACTTC. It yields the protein CASSVGGEGAYEQYF.

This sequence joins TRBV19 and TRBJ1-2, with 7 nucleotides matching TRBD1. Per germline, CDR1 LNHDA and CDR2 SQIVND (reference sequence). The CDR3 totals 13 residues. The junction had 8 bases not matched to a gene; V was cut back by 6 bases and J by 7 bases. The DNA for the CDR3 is TGTGCCAGTAGCGTACAGGGGATGAGTGGCTACACCTTC. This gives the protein CASSVQGMSGYTF.